The next 23 T cell receptor beta chains were all read from a single sample in a study of cytomegalovirus exposure and HLA in healthy donors. It was with 60 Vbeta and 13 Jbeta primers that the PCR ran. Produced via immunoSEQ multiplex PCR; TCRdb's table is partial and in-frame only. The data show about 55,000 clones, approximately 71% seen once. Material for sequencing was PBMCs. These receptors came from a man aged 35 to 55 in good health and CMV-seropositive.

This rearrangement joins TRBV4-2 to TRBJ1-1; D is perhaps TRBD1 (6 bases). The V end lost 1 base, the J end lost 8 bases, and 17 bases lay between the germline ends. The CDR3 consists of 15 residues. Germline V CDR1 and CDR2: LGHNA, YNFKEQ. CDR3 sequence (DNA): TGTGCCAGCAGCCAAGCCGGACAGCCAACTGCGGAAGCTTTCTTT. Its translation is CASSQAGQPTAEAFF.

The chain combines TRBV6-1 with TRBJ2-3, with 9 positions matching TRBD2. The CDR3 contains 15 residues. The germline V gene has CDR1 MNHNS and CDR2 SASEGT. Trimming took 9 bases from V and 4 from J; bases not matched to a gene: 11. The CDR3 DNA reads TGTGCCAGTCGCCAGACGGCGGGGGGGCCAGATACGCAGTATTTT. Translation gives CASRQTAGGPDTQYF.

The CDR3 coding sequence is TGTGCCAGTAGTATAGCTGGACAGTTCAATCAGCCCCAGCATTTT. It specifies CASSIAGQFNQPQHF. The chain recombines TRBV19 with TRBJ1-5, with a possible D match to TRBD1 (6 bases). Trimming removed 1 base from V and 3 bases from J, with 10 bases in between. Germline V lookup: CDR1 LNHDA, CDR2 SQIVND (reference sequence). The CDR3 sequence is 15 residues long.

The genes are TRBV5-6 and TRBJ1-1; 7 bases match TRBD1. Unmatched junction bases numbered 5, after V lost 2 bases and J lost 7 bases. Germline lookup yields CDR1 SGHDT and CDR2 YYEEEE. The CDR3 spans 13 residues. The CDR3 protein is CASSFDDRVEAFF. CDR3 bases: TGTGCCAGCAGCTTCGATGACAGGGTTGAAGCTTTCTTT.

The chain joins TRBV7-8 to TRBJ1-1; D might be TRBD1 (5 bases). The CDR3 covers 11 residues. Germline V gene data show CDR1 as SGHVS and CDR2 as FQNEAQ. Trimming took off 4 bases at V and 7 bases at J, with 7 bases between the two ends. CDR3 loop: CASSSTVEAFF. The CDR3 DNA reads as TGTGCCAGCAGCTCGACAGTTGAAGCTTTCTTT.

The V gene is TRBV29-1, the J gene TRBJ2-3; D is unresolved. The CDR3 length is 13 residues. Looked up from germline, CDR1 is SQVTM and CDR2 is ANQGSEA. Trimming pared 2 bases from V and 0 bases from J, leaving 6 bases between. In nucleotides, the CDR3 is TGCAGCGTTGAAAGAGTTAGCACAGATACGCAGTATTTT. It translates to CSVERVSTDTQYF.

This clone was recorded a few times. The chain recombines TRBV5-4 with TRBJ2-2; 7 bases are shared with TRBD2. This CDR3 has 15 amino acids. The trim removed 1 base at V and 4 bases at J, leaving 4 bases unmatched. The germline V gene encodes CDR1 SGHNT and CDR2 YYREEE (reference sequence). This CDR3 is CASSLRLASTGELFF. CDR3 DNA sequence: TGTGCCAGCAGCTTGCGACTAGCTAGCACCGGGGAGCTGTTTTTT.

The chain recombines TRBV29-1 with TRBJ1-1; 7 bases align to TRBD1. V dropped 6 bases and J dropped 0; count of bases not matched to a gene: 4. Germline CDR1 is SQVTM and CDR2 is ANQGSEA. The CDR3 is 13 residues long. The CDR3 DNA follows: TGCAGCGTCCACAGGGGTCTGAACACTGAAGCTTTCTTT. Its translation: CSVHRGLNTEAFF. The full variable domain, its missing parts supplied by reference TRBV29-1 and TRBJ1-1, is SAVISQKPSRDICQRGTSLTIQCQVDSQVTMMFWYRQQPGQSLTLIATANQGSEATYESGFVIDKFPISRPNLTFSTLTVSNMSPEDSSIYLCSVHRGLNTEAFFGQGTRLTVV.

The rearrangement uses TRBV7-8 and TRBJ1-1, with TRBD1 matching 7 bases. V shed 3 bases and J 4 bases; nucleotides not matched to a gene: 11. Germline V gene data show CDR1 as SGHVS and CDR2 as FQNEAQ. The length of the CDR3 is 16 residues. CDR3 in amino acids: CASSFGPYRGATEAFF. The CDR3, as DNA: TGTGCCAGCAGCTTTGGCCCATACAGGGGCGCCACTGAAGCTTTCTTT.

This chain joins TRBV5-1 and TRBJ1-2; D gene uncertain. Germline assignment: CDR1 SGHRS and CDR2 YFSETQ. The ends were cut back, 1 base at V and 4 bases at J, with 17 bases in the middle. The CDR3 runs 16 residues. The CDR3 sequence is CASSLIPGRDGYGYTF. The CDR3 DNA is TGCGCCAGCAGCTTGATCCCGGGTCGGGATGGCTATGGCTACACCTTC.

J is TRBJ1-2 and V is TRBV7-3; D is unresolved. Germline V lookup: CDR1 SGHTA, CDR2 FQGTGA. V lost 5 bases, J lost 5 bases, and 21 bases lay in between. The length of the CDR3 is 16 residues. The CDR3 sequence is CASSPQASRARYGYTF. The CDR3 DNA reads as TGTGCCAGCAGCCCCCAAGCGTCGCGGGCGCGGTATGGCTACACCTTC.

The rearrangement joins TRBV4-2 to TRBJ2-1; TRBD2 aligns across 10 bases. The CDR3 has 16 residues. With V trimmed by 1 base and J by 3 bases, 3 bases remained unmatched. Germline V gene sequence: CDR1 LGHNA, CDR2 YNFKEQ. The CDR3 loop reads CASSQGSSGGYNEQFF. As DNA, the CDR3 is TGTGCCAGCAGCCAAGGGTCTAGCGGGGGCTACAATGAGCAGTTCTTC.

The rearrangement links TRBV6-5 to TRBJ1-2, with a weak D call TRBD1 (6 bases). This CDR3 has 14 residues. Germline lookup yields CDR1 MNHEY and CDR2 SVGAGI. The germline V and J ends were trimmed by 7 bases and 6 bases, with 18 bases remaining between them. Here the CDR3 reads CASKEGGGENGYTF. CDR3 DNA sequence: TGTGCCAGCAAGGAAGGGGGGGGAGAGAATGGCTACACCTTC.

The chain employs TRBV5-1 and TRBJ1-2; D is possibly TRBD1 (5 bases). The V gene lost 2 bases and the J gene lost 2 bases, with 7 bases spanning the gap. Germline V lookup: CDR1 SGHRS, CDR2 YFSETQ. CDR3 length: 13 amino acids. This CDR3 is CASSFGGNYGYTF. The DNA for the CDR3 is TGCGCCAGCAGCTTCGGGGGAAACTATGGCTACACCTTC.

This chain joins TRBV25-1 and TRBJ2-5, with TRBD2 identical over 7 bases. CDR1 and CDR2 (germline): MGHDK, SYGVNS. The CDR3 spans 15 residues. V trimming: 2 bases; J trimming: 5 bases; junction bases outside the gene matches: 8. CDR3 protein: CASSEGRGGYETQYF. The CDR3 DNA is TGTGCCAGCAGTGAAGGGCGGGGAGGGTATGAGACCCAGTACTTC. Together with reference TRBV25-1 and TRBJ2-5, the CDR3 gives the full variable domain: EADIYQTPRYLVIGTGKKITLECSQTMGHDKMYWYQQDPGMELHLIHYSYGVNSTEKGDLSSESTVSRIRTEHFPLTLESARPSHTSQYLCASSEGRGGYETQYFGPGTRLLVL.

The rearrangement joins TRBV30 to TRBJ1-1, with TRBD1 matching 7 bases. Germline V gives CDR1 GTSNPN, CDR2 SVGIG (reference sequence). The CDR3 spans 14 residues. The trim removed 4 bases at V and 5 bases at J, leaving 10 bases unmatched. The CDR3 bases are TGTGCCTGGACCATAAAGGGGGCAGGTACTGAAGCTTTCTTT. Translated, it gives CAWTIKGAGTEAFF.

This chain connects TRBV19 to TRBJ1-1, with D perhaps TRBD1 (6 bases). V lost 3 bases and J 3 bases, leaving 11 bases between the germline ends. The germline V gene has CDR1 LNHDA and CDR2 SQIVND (reference sequence). This CDR3 is built from 14 residues. CDR3 amino acids: CASSIGAGDTEAFF. The CDR3 DNA is TGTGCCAGTAGTATCGGAGCAGGGGACACTGAAGCTTTCTTT.

This clone counts as medium-sized. V is TRBV7-9 and J is TRBJ1-2; TRBD1 agrees at 9 bases. J was trimmed by 6 bases and V by 4 bases; bases with no gene match: 12. Germline CDR1 and CDR2: SEHNR and FQNEAQ (reference sequence). This CDR3 region has 16 residues. The CDR3 loop reads CASSSMNRGLADGYTF. CDR3 in DNA: TGTGCCAGCAGCTCGATGAACAGGGGGCTTGCCGATGGCTACACCTTC.

V is TRBV5-1 and J is TRBJ1-1; D is unclear. Between the trimmed V and J ends, which lost 6 bases and 5 bases, there was a span of 17 bases. The CDR3 is made up of 14 amino acids. CDR1 and CDR2 (germline): SGHRS, YFSETQ. The CDR3 reads CASTVGPSGTEAFF. As DNA, the CDR3 is TGCGCCAGCACAGTCGGGCCCTCGGGGACTGAAGCTTTCTTT. Full variable domain (missing parts from reference TRBV5-1 and TRBJ1-1): KAGVTQTPRYLIKTRGQQVTLSCSPISGHRSVSWYQQTPGQGLQFLFEYFSETQRNKGNFPGRFSGRQFSNSRSEMNVSTLELGDSALYLCASTVGPSGTEAFFGQGTRLTVV.

This chain links TRBV9 with TRBJ1-1; D uncertain. CDR1 is SGDLS, CDR2 YYNGEE, per germline. This CDR3 spans 12 amino acids. Trimming took off 3 bases at V and 6 bases at J, with 9 bases between the two ends. The CDR3 here is CASSGVGAEAFF. DNA of the CDR3: TGTGCCAGCAGCGGCGTCGGGGCTGAAGCTTTCTTT.

The chain employs TRBV2 and TRBJ1-2; 7 nucleotides agree with TRBD1. The V gene's germline CDR1 is SNHLY and CDR2 FYNNEI. V trimming: 3 bases; J trimming: 1 base; junction bases outside the gene matches: 5. This CDR3 contains 15 residues. CDR3 sequence: CASSDGTAYNYGYTF. The CDR3 DNA sequence: TGTGCCAGCAGTGACGGGACAGCCTATAACTATGGCTACACCTTC.

The CDR3 bases are TGTGCTTGGGACAGGGGAGGTGAAGCTTTCTTT. Its translation is CAWDRGGEAFF. This chain connects TRBV30 to TRBJ1-1; 10 bases line up with TRBD1. Germline V gene data show CDR1 as GTSNPN and CDR2 as SVGIG (reference sequence). This CDR3 region has 11 residues.

The chain carries TRBV25-1 and TRBJ1-1; no clear D gene. The germline V gene has CDR1 MGHDK and CDR2 SYGVNS. The germline V and J ends were trimmed by 1 base and 3 bases, with 9 bases remaining between them. This CDR3 is 14 amino acids long. In DNA form, the CDR3 reads TGTGCCAGCAGTGAATGGGTCGAGGACACTGAAGCTTTCTTT. This codes for CASSEWVEDTEAFF.